The clone carrying this T cell receptor beta chain was seen many times. The sample originates from a study of spatial heterogeneity in lung cancer. Study information: The library had UMIs, and each TCR and UMI pair averaged more than ten raw reads.

V was clipped by 4 bases and J by 1 base; unmatched bases: 12. The CDR3 has 18 residues. CDR1 and CDR2 from the germline V gene are SGHAT and FQNNGV. TCRdb reanalysed the 5' RACE reads using MiXCR and keeps one entry per CDR3 protein. The sample carries under 25,000 distinct CDR3 sequences, 10% recorded once. Time point: blood at routine non-recurrence follow-up after resection. Sequencing covered unsorted whole RNA taken from tumor, nontumor lung or frozen PBMC. The chain joins TRBV11-2 to TRBJ2-5; 10 nucleotides match TRBD2. The receptor's source is a female donor with early-stage non-small cell lung cancer. The sample was PBMCs, taken at follow-up. The CDR3 protein is CASSSPQGLALGQETQYF. The CDR3 DNA reads as TGTGCCAGCAGCTCCCCCCAGGGACTAGCGCTGGGCCAAGAGACCCAGTACTTC.